The 18 T cell receptor beta chains presented below share a single source sample, sequenced in a study of HIV-infected patients and healthy controls. Reverse transcription used roughly 450 ng RNA and constant-region primers for alpha and beta. Using multiplexing indices, alpha and beta chain libraries were generated apart by chain-specific third strand synthesis. From the 5' RACE reads, TCRdb called clonotypes with MiXCR, one entry per CDR3 protein. The table shows about 18,000 distinct CDR3 sequences, with about 8.5% occurring only once. Antiretroviral therapy had run roughly three months, about 14 weeks, before follow-up blood collection. No cell fractionation was done, so the repertoire covers all unsorted peripheral blood T cells. Specimen: blood, collected during antiretroviral therapy. The origin of the receptors is an adult with HIV infection.

The table lists this clonotype with many counts. This rearrangement joins TRBV7-8 to TRBJ1-2, with unresolved D. The CDR3 length is 13 residues. Germline V gives CDR1 SGHVS, CDR2 FQNEAQ. Trimming stripped 2 bases from V and 3 bases from J, with 7 bases between. The CDR3 DNA reads as TGTGCCAGCAGCTTAAGCGAGGACTATGGCTACACCTTC. It specifies CASSLSEDYGYTF.

This clonotype was observed a few times. The J gene is TRBJ1-2, the V gene TRBV29-1, with no clear D. Deletions cut 3 bases from V and 2 bases from J, with 10 bases between. Per germline, CDR1 SQVTM and CDR2 ANQGSEA. This CDR3 contains 13 residues. The CDR3 nucleotides read TGCAGCGTTGAGAATGAGGGAAACTATGGCTACACCTTC. Translation gives CSVENEGNYGYTF. Using reference TRBV29-1 and TRBJ1-2 for the parts outside the CDR3, the full variable domain is SAVISQKPSRDICQRGTSLTIQCQVDSQVTMMFWYRQQPGQSLTLIATANQGSEATYESGFVIDKFPISRPNLTFSTLTVSNMSPEDSSIYLCSVENEGNYGYTFGSGTRLTVV.

A single count supports this clonotype. The genes are TRBV27 and TRBJ2-7; 7 bases match TRBD1. This CDR3 region has 11 residues. Germline assignment: CDR1 MNHEY and CDR2 SMNVEV (reference sequence). V lost 6 bases and J lost 7; bases outside the gene matches: 3. The CDR3 region is CASSAGGEQYF. DNA of the CDR3: TGTGCCAGCAGCGCAGGGGGAGAGCAGTACTTC.

This clonotype occurred many times. CDR3 nucleotide sequence: TGTGCTAGTACAGGGTCTCCAGATACGCAGTATTTT. It codes for CASTGSPDTQYF. The chain recombines TRBV12-5 with TRBJ2-3; D might be TRBD1 (6 bases). Trimming shortened V by 8 bases and J by 4 bases, and 10 bases separated the two germline ends. The length of the CDR3 is 12 residues. Germline loops: CDR1 LGHNT, CDR2 FRNRAP. The complete variable domain, with remaining parts taken from reference TRBV12-5 and TRBJ2-3, reads DARVTQTPRHKVTEMGQEVTMRCQPILGHNTVFWYRQTMMQGLELLAYFRNRAPLDDSGMPKDRFSAEMPDATLATLKIQPSEPRDSAVYFCASTGSPDTQYFGPGTRLTVL.

The chain joins TRBV28 to TRBJ1-3; no reliable D call. The V end was cut by 2 bases, the J end by 0 bases, with 8 bases between. Germline CDR1 reads MDHEN; CDR2 reads SYDVKM. The CDR3 is 15 amino acids. In nucleotides, the CDR3 is TGTGCCAGCAGTTTAATCAGTGACTCTGGAAACACCATATATTTT. It encodes CASSLISDSGNTIYF.

The rearrangement uses TRBV9 and TRBJ1-6; the D is unclear. In germline, CDR1 is SGDLS, CDR2 YYNGEE. The CDR3 loop spans 15 amino acids. Trimming took 8 bases from V and 3 from J, leaving 15 bases between them. CDR3 protein: CASTRGEYYNSPLHF. DNA for the CDR3: TGTGCCAGTACGCGGGGAGAATACTATAATTCACCCCTCCACTTT.

This clonotype has at least ten counts. The rearrangement links TRBV6-2 or TRBV6-3 to TRBJ1-2; 12 bases line up with TRBD1. The length of the CDR3 is 16 residues. In germline, CDR1 is MNHEY, CDR2 SVGEGT. Trimming took 5 bases from V and 7 from J; bases not matched to a gene: 11. For the CDR3, the DNA is TGTGCCAGCAGTCCCGCCGGGGGACAGGGGGCGCTTGGCTACACCTTC. It encodes CASSPAGGQGALGYTF.

This clonotype was counted ten times or more. The J gene is TRBJ2-2, the V gene TRBV10-3, with 12 positions matching TRBD2. V lost 6 bases and J lost 6; bases outside the gene matches: 17. This CDR3 contains 19 residues. Germline CDR1 is ENHRY and CDR2 is SYGVKD. The CDR3 loop is CAIRTSGSYGPRRAGELFF. CDR3 nucleotide sequence: TGTGCCATCAGGACTAGCGGGAGTTATGGCCCCCGGAGGGCCGGGGAGCTGTTTTTT.

This clonotype was seen ten or more times. The gene calls are TRBV20-1 and TRBJ1-2; TRBD1 matches 10 bases. Germline V lookup: CDR1 DFQATT, CDR2 SNEGSKA (reference sequence). This CDR3 has 14 amino acids. V shed 6 bases and J 2 bases; nucleotides not matched to a gene: 6. CDR3 sequence: CSANTGQGNYGYTF. CDR3 coding DNA: TGCAGTGCCAATACGGGACAGGGGAACTATGGCTACACCTTC.

This clonotype was detected many times. The gene calls are TRBV28 and TRBJ2-6; D is undetermined. Trimming took 5 bases from V and 8 from J, leaving 4 bases between them. Germline V CDR1 and CDR2: MDHEN, SYDVKM. This CDR3 has 11 residues. DNA for the CDR3: TGTGCCAGCAGTCTGTCCAACGTCCTGACTTTC. It encodes CASSLSNVLTF.

This clonotype was detected ten times or more. In DNA form, the CDR3 reads TGTGCCAGCAGCGTAGCTTGGGGCAACACTGAAGCTTTCTTT. It translates to CASSVAWGNTEAFF. V is TRBV9 and J is TRBJ1-1; possible D gene TRBD1, 5 bases. The CDR3 is 14 amino acids. Germline CDR1 reads SGDLS; CDR2 reads YYNGEE. V lost 0 bases and J 2 bases, leaving 8 bases between the germline ends.

This clonotype was recorded at least ten times. The rearrangement uses TRBV28 and TRBJ2-7, with a weak D call TRBD1 (6 bases). The CDR3 covers 15 residues. CDR1 and CDR2 (germline): MDHEN, SYDVKM. V dropped 6 bases and J dropped 3 bases, with 18 bases sitting between them. The DNA for the CDR3 is TGTGCCAGCAGAGTTGACAGGTCACCGTTCTACGAGCAGTACTTC. Its protein is CASRVDRSPFYEQYF.

This clonotype was detected many times. CDR3 in DNA: TGTGCCAGCAGCTTAGTAGTAGCGGGGGGGCGACAAGAGACCCAGTACTTC. Amino acid sequence: CASSLVVAGGRQETQYF. This sequence joins TRBV7-2 and TRBJ2-5; 11 positions match TRBD2. Trimming at V came to 1 base and at J to 2 bases, leaving 6 bases not matched to a gene. The CDR3 length is 17 residues. Germline lookup yields CDR1 SGHTA and CDR2 FQGNSA.

This clonotype was detected many times. The chain uses TRBV12-3 or TRBV12-4 and TRBJ1-1; 7 bases fit TRBD1. The CDR3 runs 12 residues. V was pared by 6 bases and J by 6 bases, with 4 bases of the junction left unmatched. The CDR3 nucleotides are TGTGCCAGCAGCAACCAGGGGGCTGAAGCTTTCTTT. Protein product: CASSNQGAEAFF.

This clonotype was seen repeatedly, ten times or more. The gene calls are TRBV29-1 and TRBJ1-1; D remains ambiguous. Germline lookup yields CDR1 SQVTM and CDR2 ANQGSEA. V lost 3 bases and J lost 1, with 6 bases in between. CDR3 size: 12 residues. In DNA form, the CDR3 reads TGCAGCGTTGAGGTGGGGAACACTGAAGCTTTCTTT. Translated: CSVEVGNTEAFF.

This clonotype was counted a few times. The chain joins TRBV19 to TRBJ1-2; D gene ambiguous. Trimming left V 6 bases short and J 0 bases short, with 11 bases between. The length of the CDR3 is 14 residues. Germline-derived CDR1 and CDR2 are LNHDA and SQIVND (reference sequence). This chain's CDR3 is CASRTAPTNYGYTF. In DNA, the CDR3 is TGTGCCAGTAGGACTGCTCCGACTAACTATGGCTACACCTTC.

This clonotype was found many times. A junction boundary mismatches the germline segment, possibly from a read error. The chain combines TRBV6-5 with TRBJ2-3; a possible D gene is TRBD1 (6 bases). The CDR3 spans 12 residues. In germline, CDR1 is MNHEY, CDR2 SVGAGI. CDR3 in DNA: TGTGCCTGCAGCCGGGACATCGATACGCAGTATTTT. It yields the protein CACSRDIDTQYF.

This clonotype was seen at least ten times. The rearrangement links TRBV2 to TRBJ2-1; D uncertain. The CDR3 sequence is 11 residues long. V lost 7 bases to trimming and J lost 6 bases, with 7 bases between them. The germline gives CDR1 SNHLY, CDR2 FYNNEI. The CDR3 loop reads CASTLGNEQFF. CDR3 bases: TGTGCCAGCACATTGGGCAATGAGCAGTTCTTC.